This TCR beta chain was sequenced for a study of control samples from healthy donors and cancer patients. The germline V and J ends were trimmed by 6 bases and 4 bases, with 9 bases remaining between them. This CDR3 has 12 residues. Germline-derived CDR1 and CDR2 are SEHNR and FQNEAQ (reference sequence). Sequencing was performed with immunoSEQ multiplex PCR; in TCRdb, only in-frame clones are kept and a portion is missing. This table has around 150,000 clones, about 90% appearing once. The receptor was isolated from a man aged 25 to 40 in good health. The V call is TRBV7-9, the J call TRBJ2-5, with D hard to call. The sample taken for sequencing was blood. The DNA for the CDR3 is TGTGCCAGCAGTCGCACATTAGAGACCCAGTACTTC. This encodes CASSRTLETQYF.